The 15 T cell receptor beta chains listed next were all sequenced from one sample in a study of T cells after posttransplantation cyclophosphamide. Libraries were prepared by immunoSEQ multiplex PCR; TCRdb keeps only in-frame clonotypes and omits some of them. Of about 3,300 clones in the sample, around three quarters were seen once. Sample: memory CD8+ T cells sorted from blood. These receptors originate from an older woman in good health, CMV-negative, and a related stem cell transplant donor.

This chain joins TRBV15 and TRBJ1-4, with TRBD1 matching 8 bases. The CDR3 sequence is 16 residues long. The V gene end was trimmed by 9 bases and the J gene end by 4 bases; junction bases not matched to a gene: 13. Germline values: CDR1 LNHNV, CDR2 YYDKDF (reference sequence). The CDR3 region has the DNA TGTGCCACTGGGGTTTACGGGACAGGAGTTAATGAAAAACTGTTTTTT. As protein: CATGVYGTGVNEKLFF.

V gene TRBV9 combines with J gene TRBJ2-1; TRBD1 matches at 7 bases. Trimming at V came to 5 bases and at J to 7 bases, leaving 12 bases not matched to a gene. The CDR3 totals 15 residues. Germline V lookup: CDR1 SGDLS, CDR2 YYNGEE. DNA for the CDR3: TGTGCCAGCAGTGCTACAGGGGCTAAAGGGAATGAGCAGTTCTTC. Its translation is CASSATGAKGNEQFF.

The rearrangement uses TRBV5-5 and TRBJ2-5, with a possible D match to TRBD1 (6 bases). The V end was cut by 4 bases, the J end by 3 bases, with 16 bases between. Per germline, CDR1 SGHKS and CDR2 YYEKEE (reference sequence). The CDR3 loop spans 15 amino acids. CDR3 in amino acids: CASSPDRIGEETQYF. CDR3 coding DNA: TGTGCCAGCAGCCCCGACAGGATTGGGGAAGAGACCCAGTACTTC.

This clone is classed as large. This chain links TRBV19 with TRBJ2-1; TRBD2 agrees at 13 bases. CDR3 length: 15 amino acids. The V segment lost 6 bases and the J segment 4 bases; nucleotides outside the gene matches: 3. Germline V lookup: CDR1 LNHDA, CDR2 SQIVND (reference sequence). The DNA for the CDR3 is TGTGCCAGTAGGTTGACTAGCGGGGGGTACAATGAGCAGTTCTTC. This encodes CASRLTSGGYNEQFF.

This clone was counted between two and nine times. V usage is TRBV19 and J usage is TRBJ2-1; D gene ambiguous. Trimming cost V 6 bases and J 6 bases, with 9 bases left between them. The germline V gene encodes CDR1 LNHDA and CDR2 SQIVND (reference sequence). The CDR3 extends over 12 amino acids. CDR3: CASSPRPNEQFF. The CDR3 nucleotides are TGTGCCAGTAGCCCGAGGCCCAATGAGCAGTTCTTC.

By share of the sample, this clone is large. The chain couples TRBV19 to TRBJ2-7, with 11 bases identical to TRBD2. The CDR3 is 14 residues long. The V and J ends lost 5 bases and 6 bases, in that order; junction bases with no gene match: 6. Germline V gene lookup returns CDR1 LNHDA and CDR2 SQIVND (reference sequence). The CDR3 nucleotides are TGTGCCAGTAGTGTGACTAGCGGGATAAGCGAGCAGTACTTC. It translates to CASSVTSGISEQYF.

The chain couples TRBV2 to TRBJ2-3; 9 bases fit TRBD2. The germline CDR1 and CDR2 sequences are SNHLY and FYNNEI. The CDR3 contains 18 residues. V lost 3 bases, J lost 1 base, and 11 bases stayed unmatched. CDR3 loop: CASSDRRKKRGGTDTQYF. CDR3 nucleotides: TGTGCCAGCAGTGACCGACGGAAGAAGCGGGGGGGCACAGATACGCAGTATTTT.

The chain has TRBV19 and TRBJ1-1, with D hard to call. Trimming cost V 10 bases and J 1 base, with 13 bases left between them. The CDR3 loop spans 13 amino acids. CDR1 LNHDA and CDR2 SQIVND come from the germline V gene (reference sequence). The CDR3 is CATAWASNTEAFF. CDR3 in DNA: TGTGCCACCGCCTGGGCCTCGAACACTGAAGCTTTCTTT.

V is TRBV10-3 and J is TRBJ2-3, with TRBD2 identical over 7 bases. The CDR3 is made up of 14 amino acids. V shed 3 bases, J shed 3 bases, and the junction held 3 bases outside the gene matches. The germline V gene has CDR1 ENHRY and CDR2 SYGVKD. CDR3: CAISDQGGTDTQYF. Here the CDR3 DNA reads TGTGCCATCAGTGACCAGGGAGGGACAGATACGCAGTATTTT.

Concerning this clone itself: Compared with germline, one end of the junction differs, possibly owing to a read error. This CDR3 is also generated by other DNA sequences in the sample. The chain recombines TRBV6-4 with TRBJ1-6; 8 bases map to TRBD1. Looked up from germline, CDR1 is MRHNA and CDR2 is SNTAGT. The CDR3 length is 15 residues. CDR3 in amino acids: CASSDGQGNNSPLHF. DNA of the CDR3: TGTGCCAGCAGCGACGGACAGGGCAATAATTCCCCCCTCCACTTT.

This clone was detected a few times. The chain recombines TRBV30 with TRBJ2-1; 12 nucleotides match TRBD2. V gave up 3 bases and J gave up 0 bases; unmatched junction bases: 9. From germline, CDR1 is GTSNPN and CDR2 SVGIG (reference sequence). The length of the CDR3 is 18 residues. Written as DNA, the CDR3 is TGTGCCTGGAGGGGGACTAGCGGGCCAGTTAACTCCTACAATGAGCAGTTCTTC. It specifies CAWRGTSGPVNSYNEQFF.

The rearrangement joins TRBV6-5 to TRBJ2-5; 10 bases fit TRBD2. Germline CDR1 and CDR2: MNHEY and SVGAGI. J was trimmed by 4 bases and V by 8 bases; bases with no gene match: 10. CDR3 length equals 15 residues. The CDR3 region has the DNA TGTGCCAGCGGGTCTAGCGGGAGTTTGGGAGAGACCCAGTACTTC. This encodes CASGSSGSLGETQYF.

CDR3 DNA: TGCGCCAGCAGCCACTTCTGGACTTCCCAAGAGACCCAGTACTTC. This sequence encodes CASSHFWTSQETQYF. The V gene is TRBV4-1, the J gene TRBJ2-5, with D possibly matching TRBD2 (5 bases). The V gene lost 3 bases and the J gene lost 1 base, with 12 bases spanning the gap. The length of the CDR3 is 15 residues. CDR1 and CDR2 (germline): MGHRA, YSYEKL.

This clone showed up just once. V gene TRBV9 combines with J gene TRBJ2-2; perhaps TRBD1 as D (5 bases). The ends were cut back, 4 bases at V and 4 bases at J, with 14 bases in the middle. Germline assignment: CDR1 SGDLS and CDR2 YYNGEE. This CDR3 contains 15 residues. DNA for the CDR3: TGTGCCAGCAGCTCACTGACAGCGCGCACCGGGGAGCTGTTTTTT. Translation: CASSSLTARTGELFF. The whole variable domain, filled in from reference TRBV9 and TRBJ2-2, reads DSGVTQTPKHLITATGQRVTLRCSPRSGDLSVYWYQQSLDQGLQFLIQYYNGEERAKGNILERFSAQQFPDLHSELNLSSLELGDSALYFCASSSLTARTGELFFGEGSRLTVL.

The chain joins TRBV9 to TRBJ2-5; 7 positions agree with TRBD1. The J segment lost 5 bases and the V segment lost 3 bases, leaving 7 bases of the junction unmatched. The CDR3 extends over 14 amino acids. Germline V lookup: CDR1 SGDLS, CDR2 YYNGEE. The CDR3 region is CASSATGAWETQYF. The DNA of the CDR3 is TGTGCCAGCAGCGCCACAGGGGCGTGGGAGACCCAGTACTTC.